This T cell receptor (beta chain) was recovered during a study of T cell responses to AZD1222 COVID-19 vaccine. The CDR3 length is 14 residues. The germline CDR1 and CDR2 sequences are MDHEN and SYDVKM. V lost 6 bases to trimming and J lost 8 bases; unmatched junction nucleotides: 8. This clone has more than one count but fewer than ten. The same CDR3 is also encoded by other DNA sequences in this sample. Sequenced by immunoSEQ multiplex PCR; TCRdb stores in-frame clones only, minus some. The sample lists 90,000 to 130,000 clones; roughly 90% were seen once. This sequence joins TRBV28 and TRBJ1-4; 8 positions agree with TRBD1. Sequenced here: peripheral blood, sampled 28 days after the second AZD1222 dose. The sequence was collected from an adult who received the AZD1222 COVID-19 vaccine. This chain's CDR3 is CASSPGQGREKLFF. CDR3 sequence (DNA): TGTGCCAGCAGCCCTGGACAGGGTAGAGAAAAACTGTTTTTT. The full variable domain, with the rest looked up from reference TRBV28 and TRBJ1-4, is DVKVTQSSRYLVKRTGEKVFLECVQDMDHENMFWYRQDPGLGLRLIYFSYDVKMKEKGDIPEGYSVSREKKERFSLILESASTNQTSMYLCASSPGQGREKLFFGSGTQLSVL.